This T cell receptor (beta chain) was observed in a study of blood T cell repertoires in COVID-19. Study in general: Samples taken during acute and convalescent COVID-19 were collected in the United States, Italy and Spain.

The germline V gene has CDR1 SGHTA and CDR2 FQGTGA. This CDR3 region has 15 residues. Between the trimmed V and J ends, which lost 5 bases and 7 bases, there was a span of 17 bases. Assay: immunoSEQ multiplex PCR; the TCRdb copy retains only in-frame clones and omits some. The table has under 200,000 clones, approximately 83% seen once. The V and J genes are TRBV7-3 and TRBJ2-2; a possible D gene is TRBD2 (6 bases). The source material was peripheral blood. The clonotype originates from a human donor with acute or convalescent COVID-19. The donor label of this sample is uncertain. The CDR3 spells CASSPTGGDIGELFF. In nucleotides, the CDR3 is TGTGCCAGCAGCCCGACGGGCGGGGATATCGGGGAGCTGTTTTTT. The full variable domain, its missing parts supplied by reference TRBV7-3 and TRBJ2-2, is GAGVSQTPSNKVTEKGKYVELRCDPISGHTALYWYRQSLGQGPEFLIYFQGTGAADDSGLPNDRFFAVRPEGSVSTLKIQRTERGDSAVYLCASSPTGGDIGELFFGEGSRLTVL.